These 8 T cell receptor beta chains share one sample of origin, sequenced in a study of T-cell memory formation after mild COVID-19. TCRdb recomputed calls from the 5' RACE reads with MiXCR, one row per CDR3 protein. Altogether more than 75,000 distinct CDR3 sequences are present, 11% to 15% being singletons, with the ten largest covering roughly a third. Material: PBMCs or a T cell subset sorted from them (not recorded which). The receptors originated from an adult woman who had mild COVID-19 (a few samples of this study predate the infection). Cell type and time point are not known.

The chain links TRBV7-7 to TRBJ2-7; 9 positions agree with TRBD1. Trimming at V came to 5 bases and at J to 3 bases, leaving 8 bases not matched to a gene. This CDR3 is 15 amino acids long. Germline values: CDR1 SSHAT, CDR2 FNYEAQ (reference sequence). The CDR3 spells CASSPGTGSGYEQYF. The CDR3, as DNA: TGTGCCAGCAGCCCCGGGACAGGGAGCGGCTACGAGCAGTACTTC.

This clonotype has more than one count but fewer than ten. The chain uses TRBV5-1 and TRBJ2-1; 11 positions agree with TRBD2. The trim removed 3 bases at V and 5 bases at J, leaving 7 bases unmatched. Germline loops: CDR1 SGHRS, CDR2 YFSETQ. The CDR3 contains 16 residues. CDR3 nucleotides: TGCGCCAGCAGCTCTACACTAGCGGGGGCGGACAATGAGCAGTTCTTC. Translation gives CASSSTLAGADNEQFF.

The sample holds a few counts of this clonotype. The chain recombines TRBV7-2 with TRBJ2-3; 7 bases align to TRBD1. This CDR3 has 16 amino acids. The germline gives CDR1 SGHTA, CDR2 FQGNSA. V lost 0 bases and J lost 4; bases outside the gene matches: 7. The CDR3 DNA reads TGTGCCAGCAGCTTAGCGATGGGACAGATGGCAGATACGCAGTATTTT. Translating it yields CASSLAMGQMADTQYF. The full variable domain, completed using reference TRBV7-2 and TRBJ2-3, is GAGVSQSPSNKVTEKGKDVELRCDPISGHTALYWYRQSLGQGLEFLIYFQGNSAPDKSGLPSDRFSAERTGGSVSTLTIQRTQQEDSAVYLCASSLAMGQMADTQYFGPGTRLTVL.

V and J are TRBV29-1 and TRBJ2-7; 11 nucleotides line up with TRBD2. CDR3 size: 17 residues. CDR1 SQVTM and CDR2 ANQGSEA come from the germline V gene. Trimming took 1 base from V and 0 from J; bases not matched to a gene: 8. CDR3: CSVEVIPTSGASYEQYF. The DNA of the CDR3 is TGCAGCGTTGAAGTTATACCGACTAGCGGGGCCTCCTACGAGCAGTACTTC.

The chain links TRBV12-3 or TRBV12-4 to TRBJ2-2; TRBD2 aligns across 8 bases. The CDR3 has 17 amino acids. V shed 5 bases, J shed 4 bases, and the junction held 12 bases outside the gene matches. In DNA, the CDR3 is TGTGCCAGCAGTCCGGGGCAGGGACTAGGGCTCACCGGGGAGCTGTTTTTT. The encoded protein is CASSPGQGLGLTGELFF.

There are a few counts of this clonotype. The gene calls are TRBV29-1 and TRBJ2-1; TRBD1 matches 10 bases. V lost 6 bases and J lost 3; bases outside the gene matches: 8. Germline V CDR1 and CDR2: SQVTM, ANQGSEA. This CDR3 spans 15 amino acids. This CDR3 reads CSVGDRGEFYNEQFF. The CDR3 DNA reads as TGCAGCGTGGGGGACAGGGGAGAATTCTACAATGAGCAGTTCTTC.

The V and J genes are TRBV29-1 and TRBJ2-3, with D perhaps given as TRBD1 or TRBD2 (5 bases each). The CDR3 runs 10 residues. Deletions cut 6 bases from V and 10 bases from J, with 11 bases between. Germline CDR1 reads SQVTM; CDR2 reads ANQGSEA. The CDR3, as DNA: TGCAGCGTGCCCGGGACGGCGCAGTATTTT. Encoded protein: CSVPGTAQYF.

This clonotype occurred a few times. This rearrangement joins TRBV20-1 to TRBJ2-7, with TRBD1 matching 10 bases. Trimming took 3 bases from V and 0 from J; bases not matched to a gene: 5. The germline V gene has CDR1 DFQATT and CDR2 SNEGSKA (reference sequence). The CDR3 is 15 amino acids. For the CDR3, the DNA is TGCAGTGCTAGCTCCGGACAGGGGGACTCCTACGAGCAGTACTTC. It codes for CSASSGQGDSYEQYF.